What follows describes a single T cell receptor beta chain. The data belong to a study of blood T cell repertoires in COVID-19. Study information: The origin of the acute and convalescent COVID-19 samples was the United States, Italy and Spain.

What the recovered Cohort 3 donors had was two negative PCRs, clearance, or symptom resolution. The CDR3 spans 16 residues. The J segment lost 3 bases and the V segment lost 5 bases, leaving 13 bases of the junction unmatched. CDR1 and CDR2 (germline): MNHNY, SVGAGI (reference sequence). Sequenced by immunoSEQ multiplex PCR; TCRdb stores in-frame clones only, minus some. The table includes some 150,000 clones, around 85% detected once. Sample: PBMCs or T cells enriched from blood (not recorded which). The chain joins TRBV6-6 to TRBJ2-7, with 7 bases aligning to TRBD2. This TCR was sampled from a woman aged 40 to 55 who had recovered from COVID-19. CDR3 DNA: TGTGCCAGCAGTGGCCCTTCTAGCGGTAGTAGCTACGAGCAGTACTTC. Amino acids: CASSGPSSGSSYEQYF.